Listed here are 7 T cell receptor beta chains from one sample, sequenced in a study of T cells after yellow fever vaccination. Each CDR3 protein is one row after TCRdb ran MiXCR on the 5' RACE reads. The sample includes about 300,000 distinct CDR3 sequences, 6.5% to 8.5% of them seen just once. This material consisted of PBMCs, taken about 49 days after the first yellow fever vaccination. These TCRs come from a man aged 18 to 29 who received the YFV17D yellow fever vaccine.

The CDR3 DNA reads TGTGCCAGCAGTCCCCCGAAGGACACTCTGTACCAAGAGACCCAGTACTTC. Translation: CASSPPKDTLYQETQYF. The chain is built from TRBV27 and TRBJ2-5, with D maybe TRBD1 (5 bases). Per the germline V gene, CDR1 is MNHEY and CDR2 is SMNVEV (reference sequence). The V end was cut by 5 bases, the J end by 0 bases, with 19 bases between. The CDR3 consists of 17 residues.

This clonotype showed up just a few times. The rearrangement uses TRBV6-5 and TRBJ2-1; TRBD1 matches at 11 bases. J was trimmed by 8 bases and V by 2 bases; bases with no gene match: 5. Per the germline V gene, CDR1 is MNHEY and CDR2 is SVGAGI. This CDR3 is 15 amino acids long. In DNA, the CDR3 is TGTGCCAGCAGTTACCCGGGACAGGGGGAAGATGAGCAGTTCTTC. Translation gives CASSYPGQGEDEQFF.

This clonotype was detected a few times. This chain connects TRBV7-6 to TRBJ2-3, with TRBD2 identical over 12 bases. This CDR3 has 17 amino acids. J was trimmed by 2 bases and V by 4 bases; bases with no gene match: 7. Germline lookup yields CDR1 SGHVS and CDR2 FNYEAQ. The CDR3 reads CASSSLGLAGITDTQYF. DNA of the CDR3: TGTGCCAGCAGCTCGTTAGGACTAGCGGGGATCACAGATACGCAGTATTTT. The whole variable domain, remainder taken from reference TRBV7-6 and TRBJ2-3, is GAGVSQSPRYKVTKRGQDVALRCDPISGHVSLYWYRQALGQGPEFLTYFNYEAQQDKSGLPNDRFSAERPEGSISTLTIQRTEQRDSAMYRCASSSLGLAGITDTQYFGPGTRLTVL.

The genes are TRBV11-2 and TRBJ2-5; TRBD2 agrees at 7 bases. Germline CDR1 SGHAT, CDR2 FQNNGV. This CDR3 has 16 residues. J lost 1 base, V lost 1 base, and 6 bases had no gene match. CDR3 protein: CASSLGLSGFQETQYF. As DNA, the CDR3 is TGTGCCAGCAGCTTAGGCCTTAGCGGGTTCCAAGAGACCCAGTACTTC.

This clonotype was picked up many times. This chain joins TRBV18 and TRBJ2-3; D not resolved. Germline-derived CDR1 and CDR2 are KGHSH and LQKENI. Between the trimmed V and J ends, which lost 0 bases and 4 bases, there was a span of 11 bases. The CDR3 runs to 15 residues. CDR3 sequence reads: CASSPPIGVSDTQYF. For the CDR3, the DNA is TGTGCCAGCTCACCACCAATTGGGGTTTCAGATACGCAGTATTTT.

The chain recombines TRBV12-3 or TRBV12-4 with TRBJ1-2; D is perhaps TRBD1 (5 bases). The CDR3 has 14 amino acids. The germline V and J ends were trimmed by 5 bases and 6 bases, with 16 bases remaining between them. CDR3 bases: TGTGCCAGCAGTGCCCGATCCCAGGGTCATGGCTACACCTTC. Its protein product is CASSARSQGHGYTF.

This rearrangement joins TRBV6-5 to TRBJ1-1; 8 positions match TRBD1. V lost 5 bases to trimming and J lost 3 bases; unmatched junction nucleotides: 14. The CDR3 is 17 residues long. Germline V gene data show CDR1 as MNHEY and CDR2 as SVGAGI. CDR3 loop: CASSRPTGVRKYTEAFF. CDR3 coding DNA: TGTGCCAGCAGTCGGCCGACAGGGGTGAGGAAATACACTGAAGCTTTCTTT.